The 10 T cell receptor beta chains listed next were all sequenced from one sample in a study of blood T cell repertoires in COVID-19. Some clones are missing from TCRdb's copy, which holds only in-frame ones; the method was immunoSEQ multiplex PCR. The sample lists about 170,000 clones; about 80% were seen once. The sequencing sample was made of peripheral blood. These receptors all stem from a man in his 70s with active or convalescent COVID-19.

This clone was picked up a small number of times. The V and J genes are TRBV3-1 (or the pseudogene TRBV3-2) and TRBJ2-7; 12 bases are a match to TRBD2. CDR3 length: 16 residues. V trimming: 1 base; J trimming: 1 base; junction bases outside the gene matches: 2. In germline, CDR1 is LGHDT, CDR2 YNNKEL (reference sequence). CDR3 residues: CASSQGTSGNSYEQYF. CDR3 DNA: TGTGCCAGCAGCCAAGGGACTAGCGGGAATTCCTACGAGCAGTACTTC.

The chain links TRBV6-5 to TRBJ1-2; 7 nucleotides line up with TRBD1. The V and J ends lost 6 bases and 4 bases, in that order; junction bases with no gene match: 2. Germline V gene lookup returns CDR1 MNHEY and CDR2 SVGAGI. This CDR3 is 12 amino acids long. CDR3 sequence: CASSTGAYGYTF. The DNA of the CDR3 is TGTGCCAGCAGCACAGGGGCCTATGGCTACACCTTC.

The gene calls are TRBV6-5 and TRBJ2-7; possible D gene TRBD2, 5 bases. The CDR3 sequence is 14 residues long. Trimming removed 2 bases from V and 0 bases from J, with 8 bases in between. Per the germline V gene, CDR1 is MNHEY and CDR2 is SVGAGI. CDR3 in amino acids: CASSYRENSYEQYF. The CDR3 DNA reads TGTGCCAGCAGTTACAGGGAGAACTCCTACGAGCAGTACTTC.

The chain uses TRBV4-1 and TRBJ1-4, with D uncertain. CDR1 is MGHRA, CDR2 YSYEKL, per germline. This CDR3 has 15 residues. V was cut by 0 bases and J by 7 bases, with 12 bases left in between. CDR3 sequence reads: CASSQDRSGGEKLFF. In DNA, the CDR3 is TGCGCCAGCAGCCAAGATAGATCTGGCGGTGAAAAACTGTTTTTT.

This sequence joins TRBV5-6 and TRBJ1-5, with D maybe TRBD1 (5 bases). The germline gives CDR1 SGHDT, CDR2 YYEEEE. Trimming stripped 5 bases from V and 4 bases from J, with 10 bases between. The CDR3 loop spans 13 amino acids. CDR3 coding DNA: TGTGCCAGCAGTTATGACAGAAATCAGCCCCAGCATTTT. Encoded protein: CASSYDRNQPQHF.

This clone was seen a single time. V is TRBV5-1 and J is TRBJ2-1, with 8 bases identical to TRBD2. Germline V gives CDR1 SGHRS, CDR2 YFSETQ. V lost 0 bases, J lost 5 bases, and 7 bases stayed unmatched. The CDR3 has 16 residues. This CDR3 is CASSLAGTRANNEQFF. The CDR3 coding sequence is TGCGCCAGCAGCTTGGCTGGGACTAGGGCTAACAATGAGCAGTTCTTC.

This clone appeared once. The V call is TRBV5-1, the J call TRBJ2-7, with a possible D match to TRBD2 (7 bases). The V end lost 6 bases, the J end lost 0 bases, and 10 bases lay between the germline ends. The germline CDR1 and CDR2 sequences are SGHRS and YFSETQ. The CDR3 has 13 residues. The CDR3 loop reads CASKRGGSYEQYF. The CDR3 DNA follows: TGCGCCAGCAAAAGGGGGGGCTCCTACGAGCAGTACTTC.

The chain is built from TRBV15 and TRBJ1-1, with 10 nucleotides matching TRBD1. Germline CDR1 and CDR2: LNHNV and YYDKDF (reference sequence). Trimming at V came to 5 bases and at J to 6 bases, leaving 12 bases not matched to a gene. The CDR3 totals 16 residues. DNA of the CDR3: TGTGCCACCAGCCCCGGGACAGGGGCGCTGCGGGCTGAAGCTTTCTTT. This sequence encodes CATSPGTGALRAEAFF.

The gene calls are TRBV12-3 or TRBV12-4 and TRBJ1-1, with D tentatively TRBD1 (5 bases). Trimming shortened V by 5 bases and J by 4 bases, and 8 bases separated the two germline ends. The CDR3 length is 12 residues. The CDR3 nucleotides read TGTGCCAGCAGTACAGGTCCCACTGAAGCTTTCTTT. This encodes CASSTGPTEAFF.

This chain connects TRBV19 to TRBJ2-5; D possibly corresponds to TRBD1 (5 bases). V lost 3 bases, J lost 5 bases, and 10 bases lay in between. Per germline, CDR1 LNHDA and CDR2 SQIVND (reference sequence). The CDR3 is 13 amino acids. The CDR3 DNA reads TGTGCCAGTAGTATGGGGCAACCGGAGACCCAGTACTTC. This codes for CASSMGQPETQYF.